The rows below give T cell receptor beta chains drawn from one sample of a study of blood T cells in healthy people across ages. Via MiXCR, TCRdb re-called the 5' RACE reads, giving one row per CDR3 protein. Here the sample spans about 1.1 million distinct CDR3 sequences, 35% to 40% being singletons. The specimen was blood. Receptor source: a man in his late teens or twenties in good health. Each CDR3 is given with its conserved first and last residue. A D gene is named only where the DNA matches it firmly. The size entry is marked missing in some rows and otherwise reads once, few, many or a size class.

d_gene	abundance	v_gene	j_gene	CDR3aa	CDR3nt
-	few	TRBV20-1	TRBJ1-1	CSAPVNTEAFF	TGCAGTGCTCCAGTTAACACTGAAGCTTTCTTT
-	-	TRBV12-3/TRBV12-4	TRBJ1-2	CASSVHGGDGYTF	TGTGCCAGCAGCGTCCATGGAGGGGATGGCTACACCTTC
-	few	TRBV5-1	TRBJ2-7	CASSLGPAERTQYF	TGCGCCAGCAGCTTGGGTCCCGCGGAACGAACCCAGTACTTC
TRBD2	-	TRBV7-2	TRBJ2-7	CASSLLAGYNEQYF	TGTGCCAGCAGCCTTCTAGCGGGATACAATGAGCAGTACTTC
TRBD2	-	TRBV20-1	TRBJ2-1	CSPRGAGGSYNEQFF	TGCAGTCCGAGGGGAGCGGGGGGCTCCTACAATGAGCAGTTCTTC
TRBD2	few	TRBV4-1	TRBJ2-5	CASSQAAGETQYF	TGCGCCAGCAGCCAAGCAGCGGGGGAGACCCAGTACTTC
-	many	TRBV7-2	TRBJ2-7	CASSLNFGSEQYF	TGTGCCAGCAGCTTAAATTTCGGGAGCGAGCAGTACTTC
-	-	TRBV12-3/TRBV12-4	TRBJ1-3	CASSSQKTSGNTIYF	TGTGCCAGCAGTTCACAGAAGACCTCTGGAAACACCATATATTTT
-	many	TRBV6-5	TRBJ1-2	CASSQGFNYGYTF	TGTGCCAGCAGTCAGGGATTTAACTATGGCTACACCTTC
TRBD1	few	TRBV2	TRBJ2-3	CASTRDRSVADTQYF	TGTGCCAGCACAAGGGACAGGTCGGTAGCAGATACGCAGTATTTT
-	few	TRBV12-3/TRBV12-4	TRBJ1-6	CASSKSSYNSPLHF	TGTGCCAGCAGCAAGAGCTCCTATAATTCACCCCTCCACTTT
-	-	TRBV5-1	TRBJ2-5	CASSLTVLGAGETQYF	TGCGCCAGCAGCTTGACAGTTTTGGGAGCCGGAGAGACCCAGTACTTC
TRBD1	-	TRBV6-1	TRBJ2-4	CASSPADRVLLAKNIQYF	TGTGCCAGCAGTCCCGCGGACAGGGTCCTTCTAGCCAAAAACATTCAGTACTTC
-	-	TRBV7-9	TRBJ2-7	CASSLDNSLREQYF	TGTGCCAGCAGCTTAGACAACAGCTTGCGCGAGCAGTACTTC
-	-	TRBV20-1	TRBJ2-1	CSARAVGSSYNEQFF	TGCAGTGCTAGAGCTGTGGGGAGCTCCTACAATGAGCAGTTCTTC
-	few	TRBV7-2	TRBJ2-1	CASSLGRATSKDEQFF	TGTGCCAGCAGCTTAGGCAGGGCCACGTCAAAGGATGAGCAGTTCTTC
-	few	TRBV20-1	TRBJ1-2	CSAYRAGDYGYTF	TGCAGTGCGTACAGGGCGGGAGACTATGGCTACACCTTC
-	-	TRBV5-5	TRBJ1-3	CASTGGSGNTIYF	TGTGCCAGCACGGGGGGATCCGGAAACACCATATATTTT
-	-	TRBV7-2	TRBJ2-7	CASSATHRANEQYF	TGTGCCAGCAGCGCGACCCACAGGGCAAATGAGCAGTACTTC
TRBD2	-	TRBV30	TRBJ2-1	CAWRGGGVQFF	TGTGCCTGGAGAGGCGGGGGTGTGCAGTTCTTC
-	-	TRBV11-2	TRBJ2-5	CASSVGAGQETQYF	TGTGCCAGCAGCGTAGGGGCAGGCCAAGAGACCCAGTACTTC
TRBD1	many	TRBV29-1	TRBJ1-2	CSVDSGQGALNYGYTF	TGCAGCGTTGACAGCGGACAGGGGGCCTTGAACTATGGCTACACCTTC
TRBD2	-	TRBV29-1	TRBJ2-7	CSVGPVLAVHEQYF	TGCAGCGTCGGTCCCGTACTAGCGGTCCACGAGCAGTACTTC
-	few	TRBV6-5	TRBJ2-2	CASRQGLAGELFF	TGTGCCAGCAGGCAGGGTCTCGCCGGGGAGCTGTTTTTT
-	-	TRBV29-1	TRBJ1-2	CSATDVGHGYTF	TGCAGCGCTACGGATGTGGGTCATGGCTACACCTTC
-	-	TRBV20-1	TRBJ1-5	CSAQGGLQPQHF	TGCAGTGCCCAAGGCGGCCTCCAGCCCCAGCATTTT
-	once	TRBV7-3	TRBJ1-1	CASPNPQGSEAFF	TGTGCCAGCCCCAACCCCCAGGGTTCTGAAGCTTTCTTT
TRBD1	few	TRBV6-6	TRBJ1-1	CASSYTLEGADTEAFF	TGTGCCAGCAGTTACACCCTGGAGGGGGCTGACACTGAAGCTTTCTTT
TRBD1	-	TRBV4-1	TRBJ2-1	CASSQPKTGEWEQFF	TGCGCCAGCAGCCAACCTAAGACAGGGGAATGGGAGCAGTTCTTC
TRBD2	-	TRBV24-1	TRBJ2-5	CATSDLGLASGTQYF	TGTGCCACCAGTGATTTGGGACTAGCGAGCGGGACCCAGTACTTC
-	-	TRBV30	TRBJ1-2	CACPEHRTNYGYTF	TGTGCCTGCCCTGAGCATAGAACTAACTATGGCTACACCTTC
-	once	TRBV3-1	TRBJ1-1	CASTRDTVNTEAFF	TGTGCCAGCACACGGGACACGGTAAACACTGAAGCTTTCTTT
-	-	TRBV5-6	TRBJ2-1	CASSGGASSYNEQFF	TGTGCCAGCAGCGGTGGTGCGAGCTCCTACAATGAGCAGTTCTTC
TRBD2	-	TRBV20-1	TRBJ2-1	CSARPGTSGIVSSYNEQFF	TGCAGTGCTAGACCGGGGACTAGCGGAATTGTGAGCTCCTACAATGAGCAGTTCTTC
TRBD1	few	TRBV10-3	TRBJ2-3	CAISGQDNTDTQYF	TGTGCCATCTCCGGACAGGACAACACAGATACGCAGTATTTT
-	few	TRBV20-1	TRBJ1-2	CSARVPDNYGYTF	TGCAGTGCTAGAGTGCCGGATAACTATGGCTACACCTTC
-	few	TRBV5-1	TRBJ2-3	CASSLGGFASTDTQYF	TGCGCCAGCAGCTTGGGTGGATTTGCTAGCACAGATACGCAGTATTTT
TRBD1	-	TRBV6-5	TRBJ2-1	CASSYLFQGANEQFF	TGTGCCAGCAGTTACCTTTTTCAGGGGGCAAATGAGCAGTTCTTC
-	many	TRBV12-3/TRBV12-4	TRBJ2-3	CASSPGRNTDTQYF	TGTGCCAGCAGCCCGGGACGGAACACAGATACGCAGTATTTT
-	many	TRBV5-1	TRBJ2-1	CASSLAGDTSNEQFF	TGCGCCAGCAGCTTGGCTGGGGACACCTCCAATGAGCAGTTCTTC